Listed here is a single TCR beta chain. This clone was counted only a few times. It has no known antigen specificity. No base qualities exist here, and no much larger clone lies one base off it. This record comes from a study of beta chain features in type 1 diabetes (dated by TCRdb to 2016 to 2019). Describing the broader study: Mean age, gender distribution, total cell number and subset yield were not different between patients and healthy donors. In the study, TCRB repertoires of sorted circulating CD4+ T cell subsets from recently diagnosed type 1 diabetes patients were compared with those of matched healthy donors. Naive and central memory subsets were obtained from all 30 or so donors, but regulatory and stem cell-like memory subsets were isolated from only 8 patients and 8 healthy donors. A total of roughly 99 million sorted cells were examined across all samples, and the number of cells per subset was strongly correlated with RNA yield. Overall study outcomes, separate from this receptor: At VDJ recombination sites, type 1 diabetes patients had fewer insertions and more deleted nucleotides, which implies abnormalities in thymic rearrangement. Only small numbers of individuals were included in the HLA sub-analyses, which left unresolved whether HLA type had any influence on TCRB rearrangement. Shorter templates might be favored by PCR, yet because patient and control samples were amplified and corrected together, any such skew would affect both groups equally. Because cDNA was sequenced instead of genomic DNA, highly expressing activated cells could be over-represented, though the groups showed no difference in activation or CD3 levels. Naive, central memory and regulatory TCRB repertoires appeared to be more alike among patients than among healthy donors. In all four CD4+ subsets, TCRB CDR3 length was moderately but significantly shorter in type 1 diabetes patients.

The germline ends are 16 bases apart after V is trimmed by 8 bases and J by 6 bases. The CDR3 covers 14 residues, taking in both the cysteine and the phenylalanine. CDR3 DNA only is kept here, 42 bases in frame from base 1. Taken from the germline V gene, the CDR1 and CDR2 loops are MNHNS and SASEGT. Each donor gave one peripheral blood draw, averaging roughly 0.11 L, which was collected into heparinised tubes. Naive, central memory, regulatory and stem cell-like memory CD4+ T cells were sorted on a BD FACSAria II using a panel including CD45RO, CCR7, CD25, CD127, CD95 and CD27. Purity was above 95% for every sorted population. PBMCs were isolated right away by Lymphoprep density gradient centrifugation and were stained directly, without culture. So that batch effects would be minimized, each experiment stained and sorted samples in pairs, pairing one healthy donor with one patient. The entire isolated RNA was reverse transcribed using the High Capacity cDNA Reverse Transcription Kit, and thus expressed TCRB transcripts were sequenced. Deep immunoSEQ sequencing was applied to naive, central memory and regulatory T cell samples, giving an average of roughly 3.5 million total reads per sample. After sorted cells were lysed in RLT buffer, RNA was extracted with DNase-treated RNeasy Micro or Mini kits, with the choice depending on cell number. To prevent cross-contamination, every cell subset was processed on its own, while patient and healthy donor samples were processed together. The immunoSEQ multiplex PCR was used to amplify TCRB sequences from cDNA, yielding 87-bp fragments that span the CDR3 region. Sequencing of the amplicons was performed on the Illumina HiSeq platform. In the original analysis: PCR bias was computationally corrected using synthetic template baselines, reads within Hamming distance 2 were collapsed, and singletons that could not be merged were discarded. By aligning reads against IMGT, V, D and J genes, CDR3 length, and insertions or deletions at six rearrangement sites were assigned. Within each subset, clonotype counts were normalized to sorted cell number, and only after that were true diversity and Gini coefficients computed with the tcR R package. The overlap coefficient, calculated on TCRB nucleotide sequences, was used to measure repertoire sharing. As a proxy for the pre-selection repertoire, out-of-frame TCRB sequences from naive cells were analyzed. This immuneACCESS table, as held by TCRdb, lists in-frame sequences with V and J called but not all clones. Of the missing ones, under half trace to an unresolved V gene in checked studies; the others have no known cause. That table is the source of V, J and clone size, and D and trimming were worked out from the DNA. The sample includes about 900,000 clones, with 17% observed a single time. Of the sample, around 0.02% falls within the top ten clones.

This chain is built from TRBV6-1 and TRBJ2-2; tentative D gene TRBD1, with 5 bases matching. The sequenced material came from naive CD4+ T cells from blood. The label giving this sample's cell subset or site can be read as: true naive CD4+ T cells. This TCR came from a woman aged 18-35 years in good health. DNA sequence: TGTGCCAGCCGTATCAGGGAAGGTGCCGGGGAGCTGTTTTTT. This codes for CASRIREGAGELFF.